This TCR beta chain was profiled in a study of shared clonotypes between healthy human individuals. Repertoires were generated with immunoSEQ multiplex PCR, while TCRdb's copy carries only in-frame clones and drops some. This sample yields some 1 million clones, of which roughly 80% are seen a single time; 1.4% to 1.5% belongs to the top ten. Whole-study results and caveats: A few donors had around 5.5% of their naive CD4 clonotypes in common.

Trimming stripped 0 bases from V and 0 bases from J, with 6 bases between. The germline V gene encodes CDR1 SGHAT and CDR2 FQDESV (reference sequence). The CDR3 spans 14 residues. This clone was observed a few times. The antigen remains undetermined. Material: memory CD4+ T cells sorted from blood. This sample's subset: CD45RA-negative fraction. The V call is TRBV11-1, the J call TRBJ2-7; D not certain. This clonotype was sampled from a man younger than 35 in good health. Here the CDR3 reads CASSLAPSSYEQYF. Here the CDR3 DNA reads TGTGCCAGCAGCTTAGCGCCCAGCTCCTACGAGCAGTACTTC.